The clone carrying this TCR beta chain was observed once. Its target is not known. Use of 60 Vbeta and 13 Jbeta primers characterized the PCR. Produced via immunoSEQ multiplex PCR; TCRdb's table is partial and in-frame only. The sample lists 120,000 or so clones; roughly four fifths were seen once. The data were obtained in a study of cytomegalovirus exposure and HLA in healthy donors. The germline V and J ends were trimmed by 6 bases and 7 bases, with 9 bases remaining between them. Germline CDR1 reads ENHRY; CDR2 reads SYGVKD. This CDR3 has 11 amino acids. Study-wide results and caveats: By a later analysis, the bulk of CMV-associated TCR beta chains appeared HLA-restricted. A later analysis linked 15,000 to 20,000 TCR beta sequences to HLA alleles at 0.05 false discovery rate.

The chain recombines TRBV10-3 with TRBJ1-1; D uncertain. This TCR was sampled from a woman aged 45-65 years in good health and CMV-seropositive. Sequencing was done on a sample of PBMCs. The CDR3 nucleotides are TGTGCCATCAGCCTAGAAAATGAAGCTTTCTTT. Protein sequence: CAISLENEAFF.